This record looks at one T cell receptor beta chain sequence and its context. Antigen specificity is unknown. Healthy Caucasian donors formed the entire cohort. A universal primer site arose from template switching, and cDNA bore unique molecular identifiers. Each CDR3 protein is one row after TCRdb ran MiXCR on the 5' RACE reads. This sample carries roughly 1,500,000 distinct CDR3 sequences, around 29% of them seen once, and the ten largest clones take 0.27%. The data originate from a study of identical twins. The CDR3 consists of 14 residues. Germline loops: CDR1 MNHNY, CDR2 SVGAGI (reference sequence). Trimming took off 4 bases at V and 7 bases at J, with 13 bases between the two ends. Whole-study results and caveats: For out-of-frame beta sequences, excess twin sharing was weaker. Invariant T cells like MAIT and iNKT could partly confound the zero-insertion analyses.

The receptor's source is a newborn girl in good health. The sample consisted of cord blood. V is TRBV6-6 and J is TRBJ1-4, with D tentatively TRBD1 (6 bases). In nucleotides, the CDR3 is TGTGCCAGCAGTTGGGGGACACCGGGTGAAAAACTGTTTTTT. It translates to CASSWGTPGEKLFF.